This T cell receptor (beta chain) was sequenced during a study of cytomegalovirus exposure and HLA in healthy donors (dated by TCRdb to the late 2010s). General notes on the study: In an earlier analysis of fewer than 750 of the donors, 276 Gb of sequence data and 100 million or so unique TCR beta sequences from about 190 million T cells were reported. The study aimed to test whether signatures of past pathogen exposure could be identified by cataloging public T cell receptors. The later analysis used no new phenotypic data to find candidate immune exposures, relying instead on TCR beta sequences and their occurrence across donors. Typing coverage differed by locus: A, B, C, DRB1 and DQB1 were typed in about 629-640 donors, DQA1 in 500 to 550, DPA1 in roughly 590, and DPB1 in just under 490. Across approximately 400 genotyped donors of the cohort, an average of about 250,000 unique TCR beta nucleotide sequences per donor were sequenced, and roughly a sixth of those sequences were non-productive. An earlier analysis of approximately 500 of the donors applied high-throughput TCR beta sequencing to assess whether each TCR beta V gene segment acted as functional or pseudogenic. To predict cytomegalovirus infection status, the study brought together high-throughput TCR immunosequencing, statistical association of individual TCRs with disease status, and machine learning. The genetic ancestry cluster associated with self-reported Caucasian donors included over 65% of the roughly 390 genotyped donors. Every repertoire in the discovery cohort had been generated on one and the same sequencing platform. An early release that covered some 640 HLA-typed donors contained about 290 gigabases of sequencing data and 65 million to 100 million unique TCR sequences. A later genetic analysis took genome-wide SNP genotypes for 398 of the 666 donors and used that subset as a discovery cohort. About five DR-DQ haplotypes were treated as single units for association and clustering because of strong linkage in the cohort. The study used immunosequencing to profile the T cell repertoires of several hundred subjects and linked those repertoires to cytomegalovirus serostatus. Both class I and class II loci were covered by HLA typing, at four-digit resolution. In addition to the first cohort of roughly 670 subjects, a separate validation cohort of approximately 130 different subjects was used. Alongside the repertoire data, information on donor age, sex, ethnicity and CMV serostatus was compiled. In a later analysis, previously published TCR beta repertoires from several hundred donors were re-analyzed and high-resolution HLA genotyping was added so that TCR occurrence patterns could be studied. Broader findings and caveats from the paper: Compared with equally common non-associated chains, HLA-associated TCR beta chains in a later analysis were more clonally expanded and had lower generation probabilities. Linkage disequilibrium might explain the correlated functional status among segregating V segments, but an unknown experimental factor could not be ruled out. The study gave a list of more than 150 TCR beta chains associated with cytomegalovirus. In a later analysis, several top co-occurrence clusters were reported to appear linked to parvovirus B19, influenza, CMV and Epstein-Barr virus. According to the authors, the approach could potentially be generalized to other disease states and immunological phenotypes. The 87-base-pair reads could not distinguish some IMGT-functional V segments, including TRBV6-2 and TRBV6-3, so those segments were excluded. HLA typing was unavailable for some donors at each locus, so association tests used only the typed subset. In vitro tests confirmed that a few of the cytomegalovirus-associated TCR beta chains recognize cytomegalovirus antigens. At a false discovery rate of 0.05, a later analysis linked some 17,000 TCR beta sequences to specific HLA alleles. This cohort had only TCR beta chains sequenced, and the lack of alpha or paired-chain data limited which features could be detected. A later analysis found that TCR association rates varied across HLA loci, with DRB1 alleles showing the most associated TCRs and HLA-C alleles the fewest. Strong co-occurrence of HLA alleles, especially DR and DQ, made assigning TCR associations to individual alleles difficult. The sequencing pipeline was judged likely to have produced a cluster of highly shared sequence variants as a technical artifact. A later genetic analysis associated a missense DCLRE1C variant with V-gene and J-gene trimming of TCR beta chains, and an independent cohort replicated the association. Compared with the roughly 720-donor mean, donors in an Asian-associated ancestry cluster had fewer N-insertions in productive TCRs, according to a later genetic analysis. In a later analysis, most CMV-associated TCR beta chains were found to appear HLA-restricted, with HLA associations seemingly driven largely by CMV exposure. Roughly uniform sequencing depth across donors was assumed in presence/absence analyses, although this assumption may not hold. In an earlier analysis of some 540 of the donors, most TCR beta V segments appeared in productive rearrangements about 90% or about 30% of the time, broadly matching IMGT annotations. Most TCR sequences were observed very rarely across donors, whereas some public TCRs were present in many individuals. The only immune exposure information available for the cohort was CMV serostatus. The earlier analysis of about 600 of the donors excluded approximately 17 rarely observed V segments, including chromosome 9 orphons, because counts were too low. A further reported finding was that TCR beta sequences accurately predicted the HLA-A and HLA-B alleles for most subjects in the first cohort. The classifier was reported to diagnose cytomegalovirus status with high specificity and sensitivity in both the original cohort and the validation cohort.

The cohort comprised fewer than 750 healthy bone marrow donors. At the time of sampling, all cohort members were nominally healthy, though unrecorded immune exposures were likely present. The donor was CMV seronegative and belonged to the group of 380 or so seronegative cohort members. A peripheral blood sample was provided by each donor, and peripheral blood mononuclear cells were used for TCR beta sequencing. The Qiagen DNeasy Blood Extraction Kit was used to extract genomic DNA from the blood cell samples. Library prep was done by the immunoSEQ multiplex PCR assay. A mixture of 60 forward primers for TCR Vbeta segments and 13 reverse primers for TCR Jbeta segments was used in the multiplex PCR. The CDR3 region of rearranged TCR beta genes was amplified from genomic DNA by a multiplex PCR assay. Amplified TCR beta libraries were sequenced as 87-base-pair reads on the Illumina HiSeq System. The study's processing was this. In a later analysis, around 80 million unique TCR beta chains were counted across the 650 to 750 repertoires, and some 10 million of these chains were shared by at least two donors. A nearest-neighbor algorithm error-corrected the raw reads and collapsed the reads into unique sequences, merging closely related sequences to remove PCR and sequencing errors. To assign V, D and J gene segments, CDR3 sequences were aligned to IMGT reference sequences. For a sequence to be retained, a match of at least six nucleotides was required to both a V gene segment and a J gene segment. Rearrangements were called productive when the CDR3 lacked stop codons and stayed in frame with V and J; all others were non-productive. CDR3 was defined by IMGT convention, running from the second conserved V-encoded cysteine to the conserved J-encoded phenylalanine. In an earlier analysis of just under 600 of the donors, sequences lacking an unambiguous match to a single V gene segment were excluded. An earlier analysis of several hundred of the donors called V segments functional above 56.7% productive rearrangements and segregating when the between-donor standard deviation exceeded 5%. A statistical classification framework was developed to diagnose cytomegalovirus status using the catalog of TCR beta chain sequences. A later analysis assigned V and J genes by comparing TCR nucleotide sequences with IMGT/GENE-DB human TR gene sequences. In a later analysis, CDR3 sequences and most-parsimonious VDJ recombination scenarios were assigned using the TCRdist pipeline. In a later analysis, each TCR beta chain was defined by its CDR3 amino acid sequence together with its V-gene family, and reads without a unique V-gene family were excluded. To address suspected cross-contamination and a sequencing artifact, a later analysis removed over 500 highly shared, low-generation-probability nucleotide sequences. In a later analysis, a clonal expansion index was calculated for each public chain from normalized within-repertoire ranks of inferred template counts. In a later analysis, generation probabilities were computed using a VDJ recombination model fitted to out-of-frame rearrangements, and the results were checked against IGoR. A later analysis scored TCR-TCR, TCR-HLA and TCR-CMV co-occurrence with hypergeometric tests, applying a repertoire-size bias correction to TCR pairs. A later analysis estimated false discovery rates by permuting HLA or CMV assignments 20 times. In a later analysis, co-occurring TCRs were grouped with DBSCAN, and TCRdist sequence similarity was added when clustering was performed within HLA-allele-positive subsets. Repertoires with fewer than 30,000 or more than 120,000 public chains, plus five repertoires with anomalous nucleotide sharing, were excluded from co-occurrence clustering. Sourced from immuneACCESS, this table was stored by TCRdb with only in-frame sequences that have V and J called. A share of the clones is absent; for the studies checked, an unresolved V gene accounts for under half, and the remainder has no known explanation. V, J and clone size are taken as reported in that table, and D and trimming were inferred from the DNA itself. Recorded for this sample are approximately 260,000 clones; about nine tenths of them occurred a single time. The top ten clones comprise approximately 1.5% of the sample.

Reading from cysteine to phenylalanine, the CDR3 counts 14 amino acids. The kept DNA is CDR3 alone, 42 bases in frame from the first base. Taken from the germline V gene, the CDR1 and CDR2 loops are SGDLS and YYNGEE. Clipping removes 4 bases from V and 2 bases from J, with 6 as the unmatched junction base count. This clone was recorded a few times. Its antigen is still unknown. Per-base quality was not reported, and no clone a single base away is much larger than it. The sequence came from a girl aged 2-10 years in good health and CMV-seronegative. Input material: PBMCs. Recombination linked TRBV9 to TRBJ2-7, with TRBD1 identical over 7 junction bases. The CDR3 loop reads CASSPGQGAYEQYF. In nucleotides, the sequence is TGTGCCAGCAGCCCAGGGCAGGGGGCCTACGAGCAGTACTTC.